Below, 25 T cell receptor beta chains from the same sample are listed, as sequenced in a study of T cell repertoires in cytomegalovirus infection (dated by TCRdb to about 2019). Sequencer: Illumina HiSeq 1500. TCRdb took the public reads, trimmed them with fastp at Q25, ran MiXCR for clone calling and kept in-frame beta chains. Rows with one shared CDR3 protein collapse into an entry with the most common genes and DNA. For this sample the table gives 200,000 to 250,000 distinct CDR3 sequences, of which 35% to 40% were detected only once. Of the sample, 55% to 70% is held by the ten largest clones. The sample's treatment or condition label, in plain terms: in vitro stimulation with specific CMV peptide epitopes to enrich CMV-specific T cells. These receptors lack a known antigen. The starting material was CD8+ T cells from cultured PBMCs, obtained from culture after CMV antigen stimulation. These receptors all stem from a human donor in good health (CMV status not recorded). Some clones in this sample may be carry-over from other donors' samples.

This chain's CDR3 is CASSFGGIGTDTQYF. For the CDR3, the DNA is TGTGCCAGCAGCTTCGGGGGAATAGGCACAGATACGCAGTATTTT. V is TRBV11-1 and J is TRBJ2-3; possible D gene TRBD2, 6 bases. Germline V gives CDR1 SGHAT, CDR2 FQDESV (reference sequence). Trimming removed 3 bases at V and 1 base at J, with 11 bases between. This CDR3 has 15 residues.

This clonotype appeared a few times. The V call is TRBV27, the J call TRBJ2-4; 7 positions match TRBD1. The germline V gene encodes CDR1 MNHEY and CDR2 SMNVEV (reference sequence). This CDR3 comprises 14 residues. V lost 2 bases to trimming and J lost 6 bases; unmatched junction nucleotides: 4. CDR3 coding DNA: TGTGCCAGCAGTTTAAGGGGGCTCGGAAACATTCAGTACTTC. Its translation: CASSLRGLGNIQYF.

The V gene is TRBV10-3, the J gene TRBJ2-3, with 12 nucleotides matching TRBD2. Unmatched junction bases numbered 6, after V lost 5 bases and J lost 6 bases. The germline gives CDR1 ENHRY, CDR2 SYGVKD. The length of the CDR3 is 15 residues. The CDR3 DNA follows: TGTGCCATCAGTCCGCTAGCGGGAGGGGAGGATACGCAGTATTTT. Translation gives CAISPLAGGEDTQYF.

V is TRBV9 and J is TRBJ1-5, with a tentative D call TRBD1 (5 bases). The CDR3 spans 15 residues. Germline-derived CDR1 and CDR2 are SGDLS and YYNGEE. Between the trimmed V and J ends, which lost 0 bases and 6 bases, there was a span of 13 bases. CDR3 region: CASSVEGSRGQPQHF. The CDR3 bases are TGTGCCAGCAGCGTAGAGGGGTCTCGAGGTCAGCCCCAGCATTTT.

The chain combines TRBV27 with TRBJ2-7, with TRBD2 matching 7 bases. The V segment lost 7 bases and the J segment 7 bases; nucleotides outside the gene matches: 10. The CDR3 is made up of 13 amino acids. Germline assignment: CDR1 MNHEY and CDR2 SMNVEV (reference sequence). The CDR3 DNA sequence: TGTGCCAGCATGGGACTACCACTCAGGGAGCAGTACTTC. This encodes CASMGLPLREQYF.

In its sample, this clonotype was seen once. The CDR3 spells CASSASGTGRYNEQFF. The CDR3 nucleotides are TGTGCCAGCAGCGCGTCCGGGACAGGGCGATACAATGAGCAGTTCTTC. The rearrangement links TRBV9 to TRBJ2-1; 9 nucleotides match TRBD1. V shed 3 bases, J shed 4 bases, and the junction held 8 bases outside the gene matches. The CDR3 length is 16 residues. Germline V lookup: CDR1 SGDLS, CDR2 YYNGEE.

This chain uses TRBV6-2 or TRBV6-3 with TRBJ2-7, with 9 bases fitting TRBD2. Germline V gene sequence: CDR1 MNHEY, CDR2 SVGEGT. V trimming: 7 bases; J trimming: 3 bases; junction bases outside the gene matches: 7. This CDR3 has 14 residues. The CDR3 protein is CASTHSGSYYEQYF. As DNA, the CDR3 is TGTGCCAGCACTCATAGCGGGAGTTACTACGAGCAGTACTTC.

The chain joins TRBV7-3 to TRBJ2-1; 13 bases fit TRBD2. CDR3 length: 21 residues. The V segment lost 4 bases and the J segment 0 bases; nucleotides outside the gene matches: 15. CDR1 is SGHTA and CDR2 is FQGTGA in the germline V gene. For the CDR3, the DNA is TGTGCCAGCAGCTCCCCCGAGGGACTAGCGGGACATAGGAGCTCCTACAATGAGCAGTTCTTC. As protein: CASSSPEGLAGHRSSYNEQFF.

The chain is built from TRBV7-8 and TRBJ1-3; D might be TRBD1 (5 bases). Germline V gene sequence: CDR1 SGHVS, CDR2 FQNEAQ. V lost 3 bases, J lost 0 bases, and 12 bases lay in between. This CDR3 is built from 16 residues. CDR3 coding DNA: TGTGCCAGCAGCTTCTCTACAGGCACCTCTGGAAACACCATATATTTT. This sequence encodes CASSFSTGTSGNTIYF.

This clonotype was detected a few times. CDR3 sequence reads: CASSSFSDSGTYEQYF. The CDR3 DNA reads as TGTGCCAGCAGTTCATTCTCGGACAGTGGAACCTACGAGCAGTACTTC. The chain carries TRBV6-6 and TRBJ2-7, with D maybe TRBD1 (6 bases). This CDR3 is built from 16 residues. Trimming removed 4 bases at V and 2 bases at J, with 18 bases between. Germline assignment: CDR1 MNHNY and CDR2 SVGAGI (reference sequence).

The CDR3 DNA sequence: TGTGCCTGGAGTGGGACAGGGGGCCGCAGCGGGATCTACGAGCAGTACTTC. It is translated as CAWSGTGGRSGIYEQYF. The chain links TRBV30 to TRBJ2-7, with 11 bases aligning to TRBD1. The CDR3 is 17 amino acids. The J segment lost 3 bases and the V segment lost 1 base, leaving 11 bases of the junction unmatched. In germline, CDR1 is GTSNPN, CDR2 SVGIG (reference sequence).

The chain couples TRBV2 to TRBJ2-1, with D hard to call. The germline V gene has CDR1 SNHLY and CDR2 FYNNEI. The V and J ends lost 8 bases and 3 bases respectively, with 11 bases between them. This CDR3 has 13 residues. In DNA, the CDR3 is TGTGCCAGCTGGGGTGATGACTACAATGAGCAGTTCTTC. It specifies CASWGDDYNEQFF.

This sequence joins TRBV7-9 and TRBJ2-1, with 14 bases identical to TRBD2. V was clipped by 1 base and J by 7 bases; unmatched bases: 12. The CDR3 has 19 amino acids. Germline-derived CDR1 and CDR2 are SEHNR and FQNEAQ (reference sequence). The CDR3 protein is CASSLGPGTSGRRENEQFF. Here the CDR3 DNA reads TGTGCCAGCAGCTTAGGTCCAGGGACTAGCGGGAGAAGGGAAAATGAGCAGTTCTTC. Based on the CDR3 plus reference TRBV7-9 and TRBJ2-1, the full variable domain is DTGVSQNPRHKITKRGQNVTFRCDPISEHNRLYWYRQTLGQGPEFLTYFQNEAQLEKSRLLSDRFSAERPKGSFSTLEIQRTEQGDSAMYLCASSLGPGTSGRRENEQFFGPGTRLTVL.

CDR3 sequence: CASSLGNSQHEQFF. Written as DNA, the CDR3 is TGTGCCAGCAGCCTCGGCAATAGTCAGCATGAGCAGTTCTTC. The chain joins TRBV5-5 to TRBJ2-1; D is ambiguous. In germline, CDR1 is SGHKS, CDR2 YYEKEE (reference sequence). Trimming shortened V by 4 bases and J by 8 bases, and 16 bases separated the two germline ends. This CDR3 is built from 14 residues.

V and J are TRBV6-1 and TRBJ2-1; TRBD1 matches at 8 bases. This CDR3 spans 13 amino acids. Trimming removed 4 bases from V and 8 bases from J; junction bases left unmatched: 4. Germline loops: CDR1 MNHNS, CDR2 SASEGT. CDR3 DNA sequence: TGTGCCAGCAGTGGGACAGGGTTCGATGAGCAGTTCTTC. Its protein is CASSGTGFDEQFF.

This chain joins TRBV27 and TRBJ2-2; tentative D call: TRBD2 (6 bases). Trimming took off 1 base at V and 5 bases at J, with 14 bases between the two ends. This CDR3 is built from 16 residues. CDR1 and CDR2 (germline): MNHEY, SMNVEV (reference sequence). This chain's CDR3 is CASSLFGTGNTGELFF. CDR3 sequence (DNA): TGTGCCAGCAGTTTATTCGGGACTGGAAATACCGGGGAGCTGTTTTTT.

In this sample, this clonotype turned up a few times. The V call is TRBV29-1, the J call TRBJ1-1; 9 bases line up with TRBD1. The CDR3 runs 12 residues. V shed 6 bases and J 7 bases; nucleotides not matched to a gene: 6. In germline, CDR1 is SQVTM, CDR2 ANQGSEA. The CDR3 reads CSVSGQGREAFF. The CDR3 coding sequence is TGCAGCGTGTCCGGACAGGGGCGTGAAGCTTTCTTT.

The CDR3 DNA follows: TGTGCCAGCAGCCAAACCATAGCGGGGGGGTATCACACCGGGGAGCTGTTTTTT. Translation: CASSQTIAGGYHTGELFF. The V call is TRBV3-1, the J call TRBJ2-2, with TRBD2 matching 11 bases. Germline V gives CDR1 LGHDT, CDR2 YNNKEL (reference sequence). Losses at the gene ends were 2 bases for V and 3 bases for J; bases not matched to a gene: 8. This CDR3 is 18 amino acids long.

Note on this clonotype: At one of its ends the junction is not consistent with the germline gene, which may arise from a read error. The chain joins TRBV6-6 to TRBJ1-1; unclear D gene. Germline-derived CDR1 and CDR2 are MNHNY and SVGAGI (reference sequence). The CDR3 is made up of 13 amino acids. Here the CDR3 reads CASSYGGNAEAFF. The CDR3 nucleotides read TGTGCCAGCAGTTATGGAGGGAACGCTGAAGCTTTCTTT.

The rearrangement uses TRBV29-1 and TRBJ2-1; TRBD1 is a possible D gene (6 bases). The CDR3 has 15 amino acids. Germline V lookup: CDR1 SQVTM, CDR2 ANQGSEA. V dropped 4 bases and J dropped 0 bases, with 13 bases sitting between them. CDR3 sequence reads: CSVAPGDVSYNEQFF. The CDR3 region has the DNA TGCAGCGTTGCTCCAGGGGACGTCTCCTACAATGAGCAGTTCTTC.

The rearrangement links TRBV19 to TRBJ1-4; D possibly corresponds to TRBD1 (6 bases). The V end was cut by 9 bases, the J end by 4 bases, with 9 bases between. This CDR3 comprises 12 residues. CDR1 is LNHDA, CDR2 SQIVND, per germline (reference sequence). CDR3 bases: TGTGCCAGCGGACAGCTTAATGAAAAACTGTTTTTT. This gives the protein CASGQLNEKLFF.

The V and J genes are TRBV24-1 and TRBJ2-7; 7 bases are a match to TRBD1. With V trimmed by 9 bases and J by 2 bases, 9 bases remained unmatched. This CDR3 has 14 residues. The V gene's germline CDR1 is KGHDR and CDR2 SFDVKD. This CDR3 is CATLLGDSTYEQYF. CDR3 coding DNA: TGTGCCACCCTTTTAGGGGACAGCACCTACGAGCAGTACTTC.

The chain links TRBV5-6 to TRBJ2-3; D not resolved. Germline-derived CDR1 and CDR2 are SGHDT and YYEEEE. V was cut by 0 bases and J by 2 bases, with 10 bases left in between. The CDR3 has 15 residues. CDR3 DNA: TGTGCCAGCAGCTTGGTCACCGGCCTCACAGATACGCAGTATTTT. As protein: CASSLVTGLTDTQYF.

In this sample, this clonotype turned up many times. The genes are TRBV10-3 and TRBJ2-7, with 12 positions matching TRBD1. Per the germline V gene, CDR1 is ENHRY and CDR2 is SYGVKD. V trimming: 4 bases; J trimming: 6 bases; junction bases outside the gene matches: 4. The CDR3 covers 14 residues. CDR3 protein: CAISGGTGGFEQYF. CDR3 nucleotide sequence: TGTGCCATCAGTGGCGGGACAGGGGGCTTCGAGCAGTACTTC.

Of note for this clonotype: Germline is not matched at one junction end, which may reflect a read error. J is TRBJ1-1 and V is TRBV6-1; D uncertain. CDR3 length equals 11 residues. Germline lookup yields CDR1 MNHNS and CDR2 SASEGT. This CDR3 reads CATDGITESFF. DNA of the CDR3: TGTGCCACCGACGGTATCACTGAATCTTTCTTT.